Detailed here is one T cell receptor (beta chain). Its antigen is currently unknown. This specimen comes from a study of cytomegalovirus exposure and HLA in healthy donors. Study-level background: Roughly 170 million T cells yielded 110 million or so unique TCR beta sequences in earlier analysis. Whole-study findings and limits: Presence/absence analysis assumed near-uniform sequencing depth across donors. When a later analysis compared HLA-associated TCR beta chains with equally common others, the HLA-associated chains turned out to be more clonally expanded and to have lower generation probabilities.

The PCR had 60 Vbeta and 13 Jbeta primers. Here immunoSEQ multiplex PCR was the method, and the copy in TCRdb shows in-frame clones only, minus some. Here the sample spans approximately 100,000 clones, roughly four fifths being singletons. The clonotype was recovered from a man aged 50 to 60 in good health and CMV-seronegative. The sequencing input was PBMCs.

The CDR3 DNA follows: TGCGCCAGCAGCTTGGGGGCAGCGCTAGCGAACACTGAAGCTTTCTTT. It is translated as CASSLGAALANTEAFF. The V gene is TRBV5-1, the J gene TRBJ1-1; D is unresolved. The CDR3 totals 16 residues. In germline, CDR1 is SGHRS, CDR2 YFSETQ. V dropped 0 bases and J dropped 1 base, with 13 bases sitting between them.